A selection of T cell receptor beta chains follows, all from one sample in a study of T cell repertoires in cytomegalovirus infection. TCRdb analysed the reads with MiXCR anew, one entry per CDR3 protein. In the table there are 300,000 or so distinct CDR3 sequences, about 25% of which are singletons. Sequencing was done on a sample of PBMCs. All receptors derive from a human donor in good health (CMV status not recorded). Some clones in this sample may be carry-over from other donors' samples. Both conserved end residues are part of each CDR3. The D gene is left open where the match is weak. The listing skips clone size in some rows; elsewhere it reads once, few, many or a size class.

v_call	j_call	d_call	clone_size	cdr3_nt	cdr3_aa
TRBV7-2	TRBJ2-1	NA	many	TGTGCCAGCAGCCAAGGTAGCGGACCCTACAATGAGCAGTTCTTC	CASSQGSGPYNEQFF
TRBV5-1	TRBJ1-5	NA	NA	TGCGCCAGCAGCTTGATGTGGGATCAGCCCCAGCATTTT	CASSLMWDQPQHF
TRBV7-2	TRBJ2-5	TRBD2	many	TGTGCCAGCAGCTGGGGGAGGGGAGGGCGCGAGACCCAGTACTTC	CASSWGRGGRETQYF
TRBV7-9	TRBJ2-1	TRBD2	many	TGTGCCAGCAGCCCCCCCCCCCGACTAGCGGGAGTTCTGGGAAAGCAGTTCTTC	CASSPPPRLAGVLGKQFF
TRBV7-8	TRBJ2-5	NA	many	TGTGCCAGCAGCTTAGGAGGGGTTCCAGGGGCCCAGTACTTC	CASSLGGVPGAQYF
TRBV19	TRBJ2-1	TRBD1	NA	TGTGCCAGTAGTTCAAGACAGGGGGCGAGGGATGAGCAGTTCTTC	CASSSRQGARDEQFF
TRBV2	TRBJ1-6	NA	NA	TGTGCCAGCAGGCCAGGGACAAGCTCCTATAATTCACCCCTCCACTTT	CASRPGTSSYNSPLHF
TRBV3-1	TRBJ2-1	TRBD2	NA	TGTGCCAGCAGCCAAGCGGGAGGCGCAAGCGAGCAGTTCTTC	CASSQAGGASEQFF
TRBV20-1	TRBJ1-1	TRBD1	NA	TGCAGTGCTACCCGACAGGGGTTGAACACTGAAGCTTTCTTT	CSATRQGLNTEAFF
TRBV7-2	TRBJ1-5	TRBD1	few	TGTGCCAGCAGCTTAGGAGACAGGGGAAGGTTTGGTCAGCCCCAGCATTTT	CASSLGDRGRFGQPQHF
TRBV14	TRBJ1-6	TRBD1	many	TGTGCCAGCAGCCCCAGTGGGACAGTAAATTCACCCCTCCACTTT	CASSPSGTVNSPLHF
TRBV7-2	TRBJ1-2	NA	many	TGTGCCAGCAGCTTAGACAGGACTCGCTACACCTTC	CASSLDRTRYTF
TRBV4-3	TRBJ2-7	TRBD1	few	TGCGCCAGCAGCCAAGGAGTGGGATCCAGGGGGGAGCAGTACTTC	CASSQGVGSRGEQYF
TRBV20-1	TRBJ2-7	TRBD1	few	TGCAGTGCCAGTAGGACAGGGGGCACCTACGAGCAGTACTTC	CSASRTGGTYEQYF
TRBV7-3	TRBJ2-1	TRBD1	NA	TGTGCCAGCAGCTTTGACAGGGATAGGAATGAGCAGTTCTTC	CASSFDRDRNEQFF
TRBV7-9	TRBJ2-7	TRBD2	NA	TGTGCCAGCAGCTTAGAAGCGGGATTCTCCTACGAGCAGTACTTC	CASSLEAGFSYEQYF
TRBV7-9	TRBJ1-1	NA	few	TGTGCCAGCAGCCGGACGGGAACGAACACTGAAGCTTTCTTT	CASSRTGTNTEAFF
TRBV29-1	TRBJ2-1	TRBD1	NA	TGCAGCGCAGGTCCAGGGGGTCCCTCTCAGTTCTTC	CSAGPGGPSQFF
TRBV28	TRBJ1-1	NA	few	TGTGCCAGCAGTCTTTTCGGGGCTGAAGCTTTCTTT	CASSLFGAEAFF
TRBV5-1	TRBJ1-4	NA	NA	TGCGCCAGCAGCTTGACCGATCAAGGGATTGAAAAACTGTTTTTT	CASSLTDQGIEKLFF
TRBV5-6	TRBJ2-3	TRBD1	NA	TGTGCCAGCAGCTTTCGTGGGACAGTTAGCACAGATACGCAGTATTTT	CASSFRGTVSTDTQYF
TRBV10-3	TRBJ2-7	NA	NA	TGTGCCATGCGACGGGACAGCGGGACTATCGAGCAGTACTTC	CAMRRDSGTIEQYF
TRBV12-3/TRBV12-4	TRBJ2-7	NA	many	TGTGCCAGCTCTACATGGGGTACCTACGAGCAGTACTTC	CASSTWGTYEQYF
TRBV7-2	TRBJ2-7	TRBD2	many	TGTGCCAGCAGCCCCTCCGGGCTAGCGGTCTACGAGCAGTACTTC	CASSPSGLAVYEQYF
TRBV19	TRBJ2-1	TRBD1	few	TGTGCCAGTAGTGTAAGGGGACAGGGTAAGAGGGGAGGGGAGCAGTTCTTC	CASSVRGQGKRGGEQFF
TRBV6-6	TRBJ2-2	TRBD2	NA	TGTGCCAGCAGTACGGGACTAACCGGGGAGCTGTTTTTT	CASSTGLTGELFF
TRBV5-1	TRBJ2-1	NA	NA	TGCGCCAGCAGCTTCGGCTTGGATAATGAGCAGTTCTTC	CASSFGLDNEQFF
TRBV20-1	TRBJ1-6	NA	NA	TGCAGTGCTCCACGGGACTCCGTGGGTAATTCACCCCTCCACTTT	CSAPRDSVGNSPLHF
TRBV7-3	TRBJ1-1	NA	NA	TGTGCCAGCAGCTCAAAAGGGTCAGTTCCCGATTTCTTT	CASSSKGSVPDFF
TRBV7-2	TRBJ2-7	TRBD2	NA	TGTGCCAGCAGCTTAGGCCCCCGGGAGGGCGGGCAGTACTTC	CASSLGPREGGQYF
TRBV29-1	TRBJ1-2	NA	NA	TGCAGCGTAAGGACAGATTACTATGGCTACACCTTC	CSVRTDYYGYTF
TRBV30	TRBJ1-2	NA	NA	TGTGCCTGGAACCCGATTTGGACTGGCGGCTACACCTTC	CAWNPIWTGGYTF
TRBV4-3	TRBJ2-4	TRBD1	few	TGCGCCAGCAGTCGGACAGGGGTGGGCAAAAACATTCAGTACTTC	CASSRTGVGKNIQYF
TRBV28	TRBJ2-7	NA	NA	TGTGCCAGCGGCCTTAGGACCTACGAGCAGTACTTC	CASGLRTYEQYF
TRBV12-3/TRBV12-4	TRBJ2-2	NA	NA	TGTGCCAGCAGTTTATCTGGTGTGGGTTGGAGTACCGGGGAGCTGTTTTTT	CASSLSGVGWSTGELFF
TRBV20-1	TRBJ1-4	NA	NA	TGCAGTGCTCGCCCCCGGACAGCGTATGAAAAACTGTTTTTT	CSARPRTAYEKLFF
TRBV28	TRBJ1-3	NA	NA	TGTGCCAGCAGGGGTGGTGGAAACACCATATATTTT	CASRGGGNTIYF
TRBV4-1	TRBJ2-7	TRBD1	few	TGCGCCAGCAGCCACCCCGGACAGGGAACTCCCTACGAGCAGTACTTC	CASSHPGQGTPYEQYF
TRBV6-6	TRBJ2-5	TRBD2	few	TGTGCCAGCAGACGGACTAGGCCCGAGACCCAGTACTTC	CASRRTRPETQYF
TRBV7-2	TRBJ2-2	NA	NA	TGTGCCAGCCCTTCAAGGGGTTCCGGGGAGCTGTTTTTT	CASPSRGSGELFF
TRBV7-3	TRBJ2-7	NA	NA	TGTGCCAGCAGCTTGAGTGGCAGAACCTACGAGCAGTACTTC	CASSLSGRTYEQYF
TRBV20-1	TRBJ2-1	NA	once	TGCAGTGCTAGAGTCGGGCGATACAATGAGCAGTTCTTC	CSARVGRYNEQFF
TRBV15	TRBJ2-7	NA	many	TGTGCCACCAGCCGCGGGTCGACCTACGAGCAGTACTTC	CATSRGSTYEQYF
TRBV5-1	TRBJ2-1	NA	NA	TGCGCCAGCAGGGAAGAGGAGGGCTATGAGCAGTTCTTC	CASREEEGYEQFF
TRBV10-1	TRBJ2-3	TRBD1	NA	TGCGCCAGCAGCGAGGGACAGGGAAGCACAGATACGCAGTATTTT	CASSEGQGSTDTQYF
TRBV7-2	TRBJ2-2	TRBD2	NA	TGTGCCAGCAGCCAGACGGGACTAGCGAACACCGGGGAGCTGTTTTTT	CASSQTGLANTGELFF
TRBV12-3/TRBV12-4	TRBJ2-5	TRBD1	few	TGTGCCAGCAGCCTGGGACAGGGGGCTGGAGTGGAGACCCAGTACTTC	CASSLGQGAGVETQYF
TRBV25-1	TRBJ1-1	NA	many	TGTGCCAGCAGTGGGGTGCGGGGGATTAACACTGAAGCTTTCTTT	CASSGVRGINTEAFF
TRBV4-1	TRBJ2-3	TRBD2	many	TGCGCCAGCAGCCAAGCCGGGGGGGGGGTGGATACGCAGTATTTT	CASSQAGGGVDTQYF
TRBV11-2	TRBJ2-3	TRBD1	many	TGTGCCAGCAGCCGGACAGGGTTCGGTACGCAGTATTTT	CASSRTGFGTQYF
TRBV10-3	TRBJ1-6	TRBD1	NA	TGTGCCATCAGGCCTGGACAGGGGAGAGATTCACCCCTCCACTTT	CAIRPGQGRDSPLHF
TRBV28	TRBJ1-1	TRBD1	few	TGTGCCAGCAGCCACGAACGGACAGGGCGGAACACTGAAGCTTTCTTT	CASSHERTGRNTEAFF
TRBV6-1	TRBJ2-7	NA	NA	TGTGCCAGCAACCTAGGGGCGGACACAGGGGGGGAGTACTTC	CASNLGADTGGEYF
TRBV28	TRBJ1-1	TRBD1	few	TGTGCCAGCAGTTACCGACAGGGGTGGACTGAAGCTTTCTTT	CASSYRQGWTEAFF
TRBV29-1	TRBJ1-1	NA	many	TGCAGCGCCGGAAGACGGGTAGCCATGAACACTGAAGCTTTCTTT	CSAGRRVAMNTEAFF
TRBV20-1	TRBJ2-1	TRBD2	NA	TGCAGTGGAGGCGGGAGGTCGAATGAGCAGTTCTTC	CSGGGRSNEQFF
TRBV7-2	TRBJ2-7	TRBD2	many	TGTGCCAGCAGCTTAGACCTAGCGGGAGGTGGGTACGAGCAGTACTTC	CASSLDLAGGGYEQYF